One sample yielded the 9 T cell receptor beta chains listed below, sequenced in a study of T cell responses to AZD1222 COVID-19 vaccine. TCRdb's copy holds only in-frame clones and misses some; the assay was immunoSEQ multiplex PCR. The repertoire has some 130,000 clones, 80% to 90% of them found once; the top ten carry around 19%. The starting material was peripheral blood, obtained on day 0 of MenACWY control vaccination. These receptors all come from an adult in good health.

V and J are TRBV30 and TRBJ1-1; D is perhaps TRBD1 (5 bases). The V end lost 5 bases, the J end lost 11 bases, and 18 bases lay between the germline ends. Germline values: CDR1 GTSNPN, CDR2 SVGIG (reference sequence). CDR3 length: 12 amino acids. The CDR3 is CAWAGTSGGAFF. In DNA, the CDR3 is TGTGCCTGGGCTGGGACCTCTGGTGGGGCTTTCTTT.

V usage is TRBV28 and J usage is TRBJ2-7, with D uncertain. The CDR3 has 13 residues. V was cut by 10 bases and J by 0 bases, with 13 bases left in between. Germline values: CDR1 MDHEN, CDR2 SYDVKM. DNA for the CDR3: TGTGCCACTGAGTTCACTAACTCCTACGAGCAGTACTTC. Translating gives CATEFTNSYEQYF.

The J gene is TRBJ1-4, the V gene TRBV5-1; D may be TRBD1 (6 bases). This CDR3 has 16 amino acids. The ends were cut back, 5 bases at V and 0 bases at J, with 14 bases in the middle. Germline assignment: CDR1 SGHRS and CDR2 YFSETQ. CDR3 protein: CASRTAGETTNEKLFF. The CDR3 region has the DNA TGCGCCAGCAGAACAGCAGGGGAAACAACTAATGAAAAACTGTTTTTT.

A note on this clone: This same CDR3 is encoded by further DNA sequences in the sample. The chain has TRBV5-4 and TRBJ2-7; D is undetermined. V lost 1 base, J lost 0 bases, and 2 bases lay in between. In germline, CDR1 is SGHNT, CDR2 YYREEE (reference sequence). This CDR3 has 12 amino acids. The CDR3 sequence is CASSLSSYEQYF. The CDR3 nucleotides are TGTGCCAGCAGCTTGTCCTCCTACGAGCAGTACTTC.

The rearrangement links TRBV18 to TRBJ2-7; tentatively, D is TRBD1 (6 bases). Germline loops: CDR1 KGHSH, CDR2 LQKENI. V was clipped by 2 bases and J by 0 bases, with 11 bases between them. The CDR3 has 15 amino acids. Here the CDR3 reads CASSPGRDNSYEQYF. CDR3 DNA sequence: TGTGCCAGCTCACCAGGAAGGGACAACTCCTACGAGCAGTACTTC.

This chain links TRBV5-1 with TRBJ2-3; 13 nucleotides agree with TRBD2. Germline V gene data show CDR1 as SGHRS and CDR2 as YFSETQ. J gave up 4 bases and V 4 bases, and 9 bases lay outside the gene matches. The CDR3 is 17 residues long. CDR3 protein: CASSEGLAGRLADTQYF. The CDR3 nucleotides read TGCGCCAGCAGCGAGGGACTAGCGGGGAGACTCGCAGATACGCAGTATTTT.

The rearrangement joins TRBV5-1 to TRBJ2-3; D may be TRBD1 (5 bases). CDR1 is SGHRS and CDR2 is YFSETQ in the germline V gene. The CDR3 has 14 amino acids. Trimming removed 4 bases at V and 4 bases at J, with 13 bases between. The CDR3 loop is CASSHETRADTQYF. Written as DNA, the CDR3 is TGCGCCAGCAGCCATGAGACCAGGGCAGATACGCAGTATTTT. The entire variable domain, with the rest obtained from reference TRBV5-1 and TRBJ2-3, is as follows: KAGVTQTPRYLIKTRGQQVTLSCSPISGHRSVSWYQQTPGQGLQFLFEYFSETQRNKGNFPGRFSGRQFSNSRSEMNVSTLELGDSALYLCASSHETRADTQYFGPGTRLTVL.

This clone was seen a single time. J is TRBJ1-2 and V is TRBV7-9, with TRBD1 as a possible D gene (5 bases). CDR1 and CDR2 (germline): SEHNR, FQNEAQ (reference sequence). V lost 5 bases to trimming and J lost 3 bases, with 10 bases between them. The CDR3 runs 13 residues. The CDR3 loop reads CASSPQGDYGYTF. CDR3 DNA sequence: TGTGCCAGCAGCCCCCAGGGAGACTATGGCTACACCTTC.

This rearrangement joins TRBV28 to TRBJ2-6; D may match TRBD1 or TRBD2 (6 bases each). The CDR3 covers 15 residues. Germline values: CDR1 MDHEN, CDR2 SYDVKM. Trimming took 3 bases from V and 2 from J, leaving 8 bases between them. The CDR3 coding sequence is TGTGCCAGCAGTTTTAGGGGGGCTGGGGCCAACGTCCTGACTTTC. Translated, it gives CASSFRGAGANVLTF.